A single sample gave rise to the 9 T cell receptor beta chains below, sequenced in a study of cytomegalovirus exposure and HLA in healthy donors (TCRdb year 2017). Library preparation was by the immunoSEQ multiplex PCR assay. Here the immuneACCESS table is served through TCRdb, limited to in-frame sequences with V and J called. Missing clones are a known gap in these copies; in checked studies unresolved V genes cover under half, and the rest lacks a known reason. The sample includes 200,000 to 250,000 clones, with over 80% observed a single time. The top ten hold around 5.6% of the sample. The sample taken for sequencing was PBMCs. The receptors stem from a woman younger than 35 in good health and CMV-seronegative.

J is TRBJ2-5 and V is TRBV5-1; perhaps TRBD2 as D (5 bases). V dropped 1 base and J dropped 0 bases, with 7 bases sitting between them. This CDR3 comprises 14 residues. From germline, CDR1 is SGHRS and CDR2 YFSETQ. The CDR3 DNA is TGCGCCAGCAGCTTGCGGGGAAACCAAGAGACCCAGTACTTC. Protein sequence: CASSLRGNQETQYF.

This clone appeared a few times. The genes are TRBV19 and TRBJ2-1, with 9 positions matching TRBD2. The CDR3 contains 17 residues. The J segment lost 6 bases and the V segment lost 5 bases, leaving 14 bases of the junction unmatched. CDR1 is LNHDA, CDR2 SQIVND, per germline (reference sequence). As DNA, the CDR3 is TGTGCCAGTAGTCACCTCCTTGGCGGGAGGGGGAGCAATGAGCAGTTCTTC. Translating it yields CASSHLLGGRGSNEQFF. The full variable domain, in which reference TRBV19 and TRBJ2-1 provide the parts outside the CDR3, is DGGITQSPKYLFRKEGQNVTLSCEQNLNHDAMYWYRQDPGQGLRLIYYSQIVNDFQKGDIAEGYSVSREKKESFPLTVTSAQKNPTAFYLCASSHLLGGRGSNEQFFGPGTRLTVL.

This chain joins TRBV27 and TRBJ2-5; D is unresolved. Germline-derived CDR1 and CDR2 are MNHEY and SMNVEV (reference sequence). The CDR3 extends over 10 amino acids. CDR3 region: CAHKRETQYF. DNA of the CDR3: TGTGCTCATAAACGGGAGACCCAGTACTTC.

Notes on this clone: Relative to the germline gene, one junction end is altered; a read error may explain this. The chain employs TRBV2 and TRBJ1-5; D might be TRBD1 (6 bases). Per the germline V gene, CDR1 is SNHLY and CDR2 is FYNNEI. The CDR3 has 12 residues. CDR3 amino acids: CAIRGGGQPQHF. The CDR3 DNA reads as TGCGCCATAAGGGGGGGCGGTCAGCCCCAGCATTTT.

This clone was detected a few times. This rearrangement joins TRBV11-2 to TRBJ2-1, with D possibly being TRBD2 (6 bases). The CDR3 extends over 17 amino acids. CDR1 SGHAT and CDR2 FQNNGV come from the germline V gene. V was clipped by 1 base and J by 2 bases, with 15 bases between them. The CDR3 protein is CASSLVFRGITYNEQFF. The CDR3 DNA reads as TGTGCCAGCAGCTTAGTATTTCGGGGGATCACCTACAATGAGCAGTTCTTC.

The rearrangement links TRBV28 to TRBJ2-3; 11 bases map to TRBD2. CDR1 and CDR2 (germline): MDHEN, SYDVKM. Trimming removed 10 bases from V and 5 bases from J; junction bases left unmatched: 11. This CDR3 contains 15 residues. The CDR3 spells CATTLLAGDRDTQYF. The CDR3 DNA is TGTGCCACCACCCTACTAGCGGGAGATCGAGATACGCAGTATTTT.

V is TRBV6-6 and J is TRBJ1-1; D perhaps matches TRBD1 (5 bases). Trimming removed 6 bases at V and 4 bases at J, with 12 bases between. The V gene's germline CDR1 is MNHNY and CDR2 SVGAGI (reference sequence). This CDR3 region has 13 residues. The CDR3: CASRQGGGTEAFF. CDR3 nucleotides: TGTGCCAGCAGGCAGGGTGGGGGCACTGAAGCTTTCTTT.

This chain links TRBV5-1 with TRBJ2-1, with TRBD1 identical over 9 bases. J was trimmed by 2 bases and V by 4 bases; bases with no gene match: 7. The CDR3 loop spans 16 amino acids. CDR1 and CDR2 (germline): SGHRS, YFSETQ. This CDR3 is CASSTTGTGTYNEQFF. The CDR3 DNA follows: TGCGCCAGCAGCACAACCGGGACAGGGACCTACAATGAGCAGTTCTTC.

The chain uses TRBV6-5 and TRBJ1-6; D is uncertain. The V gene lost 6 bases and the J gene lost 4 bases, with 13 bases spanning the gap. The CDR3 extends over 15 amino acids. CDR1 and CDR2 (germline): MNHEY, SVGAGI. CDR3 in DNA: TGTGCCAGCAGAACCCGGAAATCATATAATTCACCCCTCCACTTT. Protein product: CASRTRKSYNSPLHF.